The 8 T cell receptor beta chains listed next were all sequenced from one sample in a study of CD8 T cells in Susac syndrome. Random hexamers were used to reverse transcribe the RNA input (about 0.5 to 1 ug). TCRdb re-derived calls from the immunoSEQ multiplex PCR reads in MiXCR, one entry per CDR3 protein. The repertoire includes fewer than 200,000 distinct CDR3 sequences, approximately 95% of them detected once, and around 0.1% sits in the top ten. The specimen sequenced was CD4+ T cells from PBMCs. The receptors come from a human donor in good health.

The chain has TRBV5-1 and TRBJ2-2, with a possible D match to TRBD1 (6 bases). The CDR3 sequence is 17 residues long. Trimming stripped 6 bases from V and 4 bases from J, with 22 bases between. CDR1 and CDR2 from the germline V gene are SGHRS and YFSETQ. CDR3 protein: CASKLNSGAGGTGELFF. The CDR3 DNA sequence: TGCGCCAGCAAGTTAAATTCAGGGGCCGGAGGCACCGGGGAGCTGTTTTTT.

The CDR3 nucleotides are TGTGCCAGCAGTGGGTGGGCTGAAGCTTTCTTT. Translating it yields CASSGWAEAFF. The V call is TRBV2, the J call TRBJ1-1, with D uncertain. Trimming took off 4 bases at V and 6 bases at J, with 6 bases between the two ends. The CDR3 is 11 residues long. CDR1 is SNHLY, CDR2 FYNNEI, per germline.

The chain joins TRBV6-1 to TRBJ1-4, with D tentatively TRBD1 (6 bases). The length of the CDR3 is 17 residues. V was clipped by 5 bases and J by 4 bases, with 20 bases between them. CDR1 and CDR2 (germline): MNHNS, SASEGT. CDR3 protein: CASSPSVTGWNNEKLFF. DNA of the CDR3: TGTGCCAGCAGTCCTTCCGTAACAGGGTGGAATAATGAAAAACTGTTTTTT.

In its sample, this clonotype was seen once. The J gene is TRBJ1-5, the V gene TRBV7-9; TRBD1 agrees at 7 bases. Germline V CDR1 and CDR2: SEHNR, FQNEAQ (reference sequence). The CDR3 loop spans 14 amino acids. Trimming took 5 bases from V and 5 from J; bases not matched to a gene: 6. The CDR3 reads CASSPGQTHQPQHF. The CDR3, as DNA: TGTGCCAGCAGCCCGGGACAGACCCATCAGCCCCAGCATTTT. Full variable domain (missing parts from reference TRBV7-9 and TRBJ1-5): DTGVSQNPRHKITKRGQNVTFRCDPISEHNRLYWYRQTLGQGPEFLTYFQNEAQLEKSRLLSDRFSAERPKGSFSTLEIQRTEQGDSAMYLCASSPGQTHQPQHFGDGTRLSIL.

The gene calls are TRBV4-2 and TRBJ2-7; the D is unclear. The CDR3 has 16 amino acids. Trimming shortened V by 0 bases and J by 2 bases, and 14 bases separated the two germline ends. Germline values: CDR1 LGHNA, CDR2 YNFKEQ. CDR3 amino acids: CASSQDLSLWAYEQYF. In nucleotides, the CDR3 is TGTGCCAGCAGCCAAGATTTATCCCTTTGGGCCTACGAGCAGTACTTC.

The chain carries TRBV3-1 and TRBJ1-1; TRBD1 is a possible D gene (5 bases). Trimming took off 4 bases at V and 2 bases at J, with 14 bases between the two ends. CDR3 length: 15 residues. Germline V gene lookup returns CDR1 LGHDT and CDR2 YNNKEL (reference sequence). CDR3 in DNA: TGTGCCAGCAGCCCCTGGGGGATGTACAACACTGAAGCTTTCTTT. It codes for CASSPWGMYNTEAFF.

The chain combines TRBV18 with TRBJ1-1, with D hard to call. The CDR3 covers 13 residues. The V end lost 0 bases, the J end lost 5 bases, and 7 bases lay between the germline ends. Per germline, CDR1 KGHSH and CDR2 LQKENI. The CDR3 DNA is TGTGCCAGCTCACCACCGGTCGCGACTGAAGCTTTCTTT. It yields the protein CASSPPVATEAFF.

This chain joins TRBV20-1 and TRBJ2-1; 8 bases are a match to TRBD1. J gave up 2 bases and V 5 bases, and 8 bases lay outside the gene matches. In germline, CDR1 is DFQATT, CDR2 SNEGSKA (reference sequence). The CDR3 has 15 residues. The CDR3 DNA follows: TGCAGTGCTGAGGTCCCGGGACAGGCCTACAATGAGCAGTTCTTC. Translation: CSAEVPGQAYNEQFF.